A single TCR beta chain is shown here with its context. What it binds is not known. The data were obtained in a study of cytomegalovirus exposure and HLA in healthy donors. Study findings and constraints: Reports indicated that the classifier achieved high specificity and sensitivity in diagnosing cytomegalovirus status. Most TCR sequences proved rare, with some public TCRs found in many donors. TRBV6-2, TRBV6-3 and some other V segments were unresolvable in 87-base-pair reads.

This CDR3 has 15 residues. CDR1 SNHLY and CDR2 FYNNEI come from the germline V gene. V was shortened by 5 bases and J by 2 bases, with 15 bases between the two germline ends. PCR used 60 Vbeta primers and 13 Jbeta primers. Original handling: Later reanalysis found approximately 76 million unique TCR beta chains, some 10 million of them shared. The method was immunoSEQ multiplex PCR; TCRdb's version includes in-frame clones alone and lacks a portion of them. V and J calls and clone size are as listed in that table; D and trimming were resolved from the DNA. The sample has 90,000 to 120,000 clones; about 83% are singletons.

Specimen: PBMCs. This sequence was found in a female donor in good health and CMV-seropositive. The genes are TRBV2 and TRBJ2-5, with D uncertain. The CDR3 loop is CASSWSSESQETQYF. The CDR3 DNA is TGTGCCAGCAGTTGGAGTTCGGAGTCTCAAGAGACCCAGTACTTC. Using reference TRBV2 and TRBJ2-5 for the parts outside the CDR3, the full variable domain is EPEVTQTPSHQVTQMGQEVILRCVPISNHLYFYWYRQILGQKVEFLVSFYNNEISEKSEIFDDQFSVERPDGSNFTLKIRSTKLEDSAMYFCASSWSSESQETQYFGPGTRLLVL.